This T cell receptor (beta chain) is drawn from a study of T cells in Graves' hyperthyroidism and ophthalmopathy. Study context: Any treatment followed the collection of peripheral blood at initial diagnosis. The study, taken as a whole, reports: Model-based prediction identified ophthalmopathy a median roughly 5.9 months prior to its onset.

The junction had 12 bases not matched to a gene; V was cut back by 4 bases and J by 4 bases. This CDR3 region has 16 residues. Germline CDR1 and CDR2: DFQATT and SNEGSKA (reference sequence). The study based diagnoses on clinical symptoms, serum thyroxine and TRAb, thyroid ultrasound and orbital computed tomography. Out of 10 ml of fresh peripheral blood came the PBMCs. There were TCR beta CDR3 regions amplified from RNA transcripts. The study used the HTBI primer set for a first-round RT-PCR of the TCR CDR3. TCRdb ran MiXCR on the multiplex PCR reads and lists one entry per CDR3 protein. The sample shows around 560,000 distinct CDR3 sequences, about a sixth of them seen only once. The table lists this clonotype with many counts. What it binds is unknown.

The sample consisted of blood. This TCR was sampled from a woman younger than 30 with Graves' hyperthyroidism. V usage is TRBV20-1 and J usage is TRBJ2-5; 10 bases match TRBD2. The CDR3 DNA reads TGCAGTGCTATCTCAGTTCCGGGACTAGCGAGAGAGACCCAGTACTTC. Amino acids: CSAISVPGLARETQYF.